This T cell receptor (beta chain) stems from a study of technical replicates of blood from a handful of donors. The CDR3 length is 16 residues. Trimming at V came to 4 bases and at J to 4 bases, leaving 8 bases not matched to a gene. CDR1 is SGHTA and CDR2 is FQGNSA in the germline V gene. TCRdb's table, derived via immunoSEQ multiplex PCR, lists solely in-frame clones and lacks some. This sample carries under 100,000 clones, 96% of them seen once, and the ten largest clones take about 0.31%. Sequencing used T cells isolated from PBMCs. This sequence originates from a human donor in good health. The chain links TRBV7-2 to TRBJ1-1; 11 bases map to TRBD1. As DNA, the CDR3 is TGTGCCAGCAGCTCTGGACAGGGGGCGGCGGGCACTGAAGCTTTCTTT. It is translated as CASSSGQGAAGTEAFF.